The 13 T cell receptor beta chains reported below all come from one sample, sequenced in a study of cytomegalovirus exposure and HLA in healthy donors. The PCR used 60 Vbeta and 13 Jbeta primers. Clones were read by immunoSEQ multiplex PCR, and TCRdb kept only the in-frame ones, dropping some. The sample lists about 83,000 clones, about 81% occurring once. The sample was PBMCs. These receptors were taken from a man in his fifties or sixties in good health and CMV-seronegative.

The chain combines TRBV29-1 with TRBJ2-7, with D possibly TRBD1 on 6 matching bases. V lost 4 bases, J lost 9 bases, and 10 bases lay in between. Germline V lookup: CDR1 SQVTM, CDR2 ANQGSEA. CDR3 size: 10 residues. As DNA, the CDR3 is TGCAGCGTTGGCAGGGGATGGCAGTACTTC. This encodes CSVGRGWQYF.

This clone occurred once. The V and J genes are TRBV11-2 and TRBJ1-4; D is unclear. V lost 5 bases and J lost 1, with 11 bases in between. CDR3 size: 15 residues. Looked up from germline, CDR1 is SGHAT and CDR2 is FQNNGV. For the CDR3, the DNA is TGTGCCAGCAGCCTACGCCCAGGAACTAATGAAAAACTGTTTTTT. This gives the protein CASSLRPGTNEKLFF.

The rearrangement links TRBV5-1 to TRBJ2-5, with TRBD1 matching over 10 bases. Looked up from germline, CDR1 is SGHRS and CDR2 is YFSETQ. The junction had 6 bases not matched to a gene; V was cut back by 5 bases and J by 5 bases. CDR3 length: 14 residues. The CDR3 DNA is TGCGCCAGCAGACCGGACAGGGGGACGGAGACCCAGTACTTC. Translated: CASRPDRGTETQYF.

The J gene is TRBJ1-5, the V gene TRBV4-2; D is possibly TRBD1 (6 bases). V gave up 3 bases and J gave up 1 base, with 22 bases separating them. The germline CDR1 and CDR2 sequences are LGHNA and YNFKEQ. The length of the CDR3 is 19 residues. The CDR3 nucleotides are TGTGCCAGCAGCCACACTACGGGTACGGGGGGCGTCAGCAATCAGCCCCAGCATTTT. Amino acid sequence: CASSHTTGTGGVSNQPQHF.

This chain connects TRBV5-1 to TRBJ1-4; TRBD1 matches 9 bases. CDR3 size: 16 residues. Germline trimming cut 2 bases from V and 0 bases from J; bases unmatched to any gene: 2. Germline CDR1 reads SGHRS; CDR2 reads YFSETQ. In nucleotides, the CDR3 is TGCGCCAGCAGCTTTCGGACAGGGGCAACTAATGAAAAACTGTTTTTT. It encodes CASSFRTGATNEKLFF.

This clone showed up just once. The gene calls are TRBV30 and TRBJ2-6, with 10 bases that match TRBD2. Germline V lookup: CDR1 GTSNPN, CDR2 SVGIG (reference sequence). With V trimmed by 0 bases and J by 3 bases, 5 bases remained unmatched. The CDR3 consists of 17 residues. The CDR3 bases are TGTGCCTGGAGTGTACAGCGGGGGGGATTTGGGGCCAACGTCCTGACTTTC. This codes for CAWSVQRGGFGANVLTF.

The chain links TRBV30 to TRBJ2-7; TRBD2 might be the D (5 bases). V lost 1 base and J lost 3, with 10 bases in between. This CDR3 region has 13 residues. Per germline, CDR1 GTSNPN and CDR2 SVGIG (reference sequence). The CDR3 region has the DNA TGTGCCTGGAGTGGAGCTCGGGGCTACGAGCAGTACTTC. It codes for CAWSGARGYEQYF.

For this clone: A read error may account for a junction end that differs from germline. The chain combines TRBV4-1 with TRBJ1-5; weak D call: TRBD1 (5 bases). The CDR3 loop spans 14 amino acids. In germline, CDR1 is MGHRA, CDR2 YSYEKL. In nucleotides, the CDR3 is TGTGCCAGCAGCCAAGATCAGGGAAATCAGCCCCAGCATTTT. As protein: CASSQDQGNQPQHF.

The gene calls are TRBV28 and TRBJ2-3; 7 nucleotides match TRBD2. Germline loops: CDR1 MDHEN, CDR2 SYDVKM. This CDR3 is built from 15 residues. V lost 7 bases, J lost 1 base, and 8 bases stayed unmatched. The CDR3 DNA follows: TGTGCCAGCACCTTAAGCGGGGTCGGCACAGATACGCAGTATTTT. This gives the protein CASTLSGVGTDTQYF.

This clone has only a few counts. The rearrangement links TRBV5-6 to TRBJ1-1, with D tentatively TRBD1 (5 bases). Germline V gives CDR1 SGHDT, CDR2 YYEEEE. The CDR3 extends over 15 amino acids. V was clipped by 0 bases and J by 0 bases, with 9 bases between them. This CDR3 reads CASSLGAGMNTEAFF. The CDR3 DNA sequence: TGTGCCAGCAGCTTGGGCGCAGGGATGAACACTGAAGCTTTCTTT.

The gene calls are TRBV25-1 and TRBJ2-5, with D tentatively TRBD1 (6 bases). The CDR3 is made up of 12 amino acids. Trimming took 7 bases from V and 5 from J, leaving 11 bases between them. The germline CDR1 and CDR2 sequences are MGHDK and SYGVNS. The CDR3 sequence: CASTGQGETQYF. CDR3 nucleotide sequence: TGTGCCAGCACAGGGCAGGGGGAGACCCAGTACTTC.

The rearrangement joins TRBV10-3 to TRBJ2-5, with a weak D call TRBD2 (5 bases). The CDR3 sequence is 14 residues long. Trimming removed 1 base at V and 2 bases at J, with 8 bases between. CDR1 and CDR2 from the germline V gene are ENHRY and SYGVKD. The CDR3 spells CAISEYGVQETQYF. In DNA, the CDR3 is TGTGCCATCAGTGAGTACGGGGTTCAAGAGACCCAGTACTTC.

The V call is TRBV11-3, the J call TRBJ2-3, with D possibly matching TRBD2 (5 bases). V lost 0 bases to trimming and J lost 4 bases, with 8 bases between them. Germline CDR1 is SGHNT and CDR2 is YENEEA. The CDR3 contains 14 residues. CDR3 DNA sequence: TGTGCCAGCAGCTTAGACCGGGGTTCAGATACGCAGTATTTT. This encodes CASSLDRGSDTQYF. Full variable domain (outside the CDR3, taken from reference TRBV11-3 and TRBJ2-3): EAGVVQSPRYKIIEKKQPVAFWCNPISGHNTLYWYLQNLGQGPELLIRYENEEAVDDSQLPKDRFSAERLKGVDSTLKIQPAELGDSAVYLCASSLDRGSDTQYFGPGTRLTVL.